In its sample, the clone carrying this T cell receptor beta chain was seen a few times. No antigen is known for it. This sample was included in a study of vaccination and CD4 T cells after COVID-19. Looking at the study overall: The interval from dose two to post-vaccine sampling had a median of 72 days, and it ranged from 14 to 241. Investigators stimulated cells with overlapping spike peptides drawn from SARS-CoV-2, HCoV-NL63, HCoV-OC43 and HCoV-229E.

The germline V gene encodes CDR1 MNHEY and CDR2 SVGAGI. Germline trimming cut 4 bases from V and 9 bases from J; bases unmatched to any gene: 8. The CDR3 loop spans 15 amino acids. With the Oncomine TCR Beta short-read assay, DNA from cultured CD4+ T cells was sequenced. Genomic DNA was isolated from cultured CD4+ T cells. MiXCR was run by TCRdb on the PCR reads, yielding one entry per CDR3 protein. The table lists about 13,000 distinct CDR3 sequences, roughly 60% of them singletons. Noted treatment: approximately nine-day PBMC culture with coronavirus spike peptide pools or control peptides (ViraFEST assay).

The specimen comprised cultured CD4+ T cells from blood, sampled after SARS-CoV-2 vaccination. The sequence derives from a human donor with COVID-19. The rearrangement links TRBV6-5 to TRBJ1-6, with TRBD1 identical over 8 bases. In nucleotides, the CDR3 is TGTGCCAGCAGTTGGGGGACAGGCGCTATTTCACCCCTCCACTTT. It encodes CASSWGTGAISPLHF.